This T cell receptor beta chain was sequenced during a study of OX40 agonist ivuxolimab in advanced cancers. About the study: People who had prior anti-PD-1, anti-PD-L1 or anti-CTLA-4 therapy could take part, and under 45% had some. General observations from the study: Both blood CD4+ and CD8+ T cells showed clonal growth by week 6 at 0.1 to 3.0 mg/kg.

On this clone: Its antigen is undetermined.

The method was immunoSEQ multiplex PCR; TCRdb's version includes in-frame clones alone and lacks a portion of them. The data contain approximately 50,000 clones, around four fifths of them seen just once; the ten biggest clones take up 3.5% to 4%. Trimming removed 8 bases from V and 4 bases from J; junction bases left unmatched: 2. Germline V CDR1 and CDR2: MDHEN, SYDVKM. This CDR3 is built from 11 residues. The receptor was derived from an adult with an advanced solid tumor such as melanoma, head and neck, liver or kidney cancer. The chain employs TRBV28 and TRBJ2-7, with 7 nucleotides matching TRBD1. The sequenced sample was CD4+ or CD8+ T cells sorted from blood, obtained in a trial of the OX40 agonist ivuxolimab. CDR3 protein: CASQGQYEQYF. CDR3 DNA: TGTGCCAGCCAGGGACAGTACGAGCAGTACTTC.